This passage covers 23 T cell receptor beta chains from one sample sequenced in a study of CD8+ T cells in alopecia areata. Once RNA had been extracted, it was reverse transcribed into cDNA to act as the sequencing template. Profiling relied on immunoSEQ multiplex PCR, and the TCRdb table lists in-frame clones only, not all of them. The sample consists of 150,000 to 200,000 clones, about three fifths of them appearing once. Specified treatment: oral pan-JAK inhibitor, 5-10 mg twice daily. The source was CD4+ T cells sorted from blood, collected around week 50, from a patient treated with tofacitinib. All receptors derive from a human donor with alopecia areata.

In this sample, this clone turned up a few times. The chain uses TRBV9 and TRBJ2-6; 7 bases line up with TRBD1. Germline CDR1 SGDLS, CDR2 YYNGEE. The CDR3 length is 16 residues. Trimming removed 4 bases from V and 0 bases from J; junction bases left unmatched: 4. The DNA of the CDR3 is TGTGCCAGCAGCCCAAGGGGGCACTCTGGGGCCAACGTCCTGACTTTC. Protein: CASSPRGHSGANVLTF.

The J gene is TRBJ2-6, the V gene TRBV11-2; the match to TRBD1 covers 10 bases. This CDR3 has 17 residues. Germline-derived CDR1 and CDR2 are SGHAT and FQNNGV. V lost 5 bases to trimming and J lost 1 base; unmatched junction nucleotides: 5. The chain's CDR3 is CASSMGQGTSGANVLTF. As DNA, the CDR3 is TGTGCCAGCAGCATGGGACAGGGGACTTCTGGGGCCAACGTCCTGACTTTC.

This clone was observed a single time. The rearrangement joins TRBV5-6 to TRBJ1-5; unclear D gene. The V and J ends lost 4 bases and 4 bases respectively, with 12 bases between them. This CDR3 comprises 14 residues. Germline CDR1 is SGHDT and CDR2 is YYEEEE. The chain's CDR3 is CASSPMGLNQPQHF. CDR3 bases: TGTGCCAGCAGCCCGATGGGTTTGAATCAGCCCCAGCATTTT.

In this sample, this clone turned up a few times. The CDR3 nucleotides are TGTGCCAGCAGTGGCGTGAAGGGCACTGAAGCTTTCTTT. Translation: CASSGVKGTEAFF. The chain combines TRBV2 with TRBJ1-1; D is ambiguous. The CDR3 is 13 residues long. With 4 bases removed from V and 4 bases from J, the gap between germline ends came to 10 bases. Germline loops: CDR1 SNHLY, CDR2 FYNNEI.

Concerning this clone itself: The identical CDR3 is also encoded by other nucleotide sequences in the sample. The CDR3, as DNA: TGCAGCGTTGAAGAGCGAGAGACCCAGTACTTC. Protein product: CSVEERETQYF. This sequence joins TRBV29-1 and TRBJ2-5; no definite D call. The CDR3 is 11 residues long. Germline V gene lookup returns CDR1 SQVTM and CDR2 ANQGSEA. V was clipped by 0 bases and J by 4 bases, with 3 bases between them.

This clone was seen a handful of times. V gene TRBV5-1 combines with J gene TRBJ2-1; the D is unclear. Germline lookup yields CDR1 SGHRS and CDR2 YFSETQ. This CDR3 spans 13 amino acids. V was cut by 1 base and J by 8 bases, with 10 bases left in between. In DNA, the CDR3 is TGCGCCAGCAGCTTGCCCACGGCCGATGAGCAGTTCTTC. Its translation is CASSLPTADEQFF.

This chain uses TRBV6-6 with TRBJ1-4; unclear D gene. Germline values: CDR1 MNHNY, CDR2 SVGAGI (reference sequence). V was trimmed by 7 bases and J by 6 bases, leaving 9 bases between them. The CDR3 consists of 12 residues. In nucleotides, the CDR3 is TGTGCCAGCATGGTTAGTGATGAAAAACTGTTTTTT. It codes for CASMVSDEKLFF.

The chain couples TRBV5-5 to TRBJ2-5; TRBD2 matches 7 bases. Unmatched junction bases numbered 3, after V lost 0 bases and J lost 4 bases. CDR3 size: 14 residues. The germline gives CDR1 SGHKS, CDR2 YYEKEE (reference sequence). CDR3 bases: TGTGCCAGCAGCTTGGGCGGGGGAGGAGAGACCCAGTACTTC. Protein product: CASSLGGGGETQYF.

This clone was detected a few times. This chain connects TRBV23-1 to TRBJ1-1, with no clear D. TRBV23-1 belongs to the ORF category, with a function that is uncertain. The CDR3 length is 12 residues. V dropped 2 bases and J dropped 2 bases, with 3 bases sitting between them. CDR3 DNA: TGCGCCAGCAGTCAACTAAACACTGAAGCTTTCTTT. Its protein is CASSQLNTEAFF.

This clone was recorded a few times. The chain uses TRBV5-6 and TRBJ2-6; 7 nucleotides align to TRBD1. The CDR3 extends over 15 amino acids. V shed 2 bases, J shed 2 bases, and the junction held 1 base outside the gene matches. Germline V gives CDR1 SGHDT, CDR2 YYEEEE. CDR3 DNA sequence: TGTGCCAGCAGCTTCGGGACAGCTGGGGCCAACGTCCTGACTTTC. This gives the protein CASSFGTAGANVLTF.

The CDR3 sequence: CSARTSLGTDTQYF. For the CDR3, the DNA is TGCAGCGCCCGAACGTCGCTTGGCACAGATACGCAGTATTTT. The chain recombines TRBV29-1 with TRBJ2-3; no firm D call. This CDR3 region has 14 residues. V was shortened by 7 bases and J by 1 base, with 15 bases between the two germline ends. The germline V gene has CDR1 SQVTM and CDR2 ANQGSEA.

The V gene is TRBV14, the J gene TRBJ1-2; no definite D call. This CDR3 is built from 13 residues. The germline gives CDR1 SGHDN, CDR2 FVKESK. V lost 1 base and J lost 1, with 4 bases in between. The CDR3 bases are TGTGCCAGCAGCCAAGGGCTTAACTATGGCTACACCTTC. Its protein product is CASSQGLNYGYTF.

The genes are TRBV11-2 and TRBJ2-6, with D unclear. Trimming removed 1 base from V and 13 bases from J, with 8 bases in between. The CDR3 has 12 residues. The germline V gene encodes CDR1 SGHAT and CDR2 FQNNGV. This chain's CDR3 is CASSLVPGVLTF. In nucleotides, the CDR3 is TGTGCCAGCAGCTTAGTTCCGGGTGTCCTGACTTTC.

The chain uses TRBV29-1 and TRBJ1-1, with 7 bases matching TRBD1. Trimming at V came to 3 bases and at J to 0 bases, leaving 4 bases not matched to a gene. The CDR3 contains 14 residues. CDR1 SQVTM and CDR2 ANQGSEA come from the germline V gene. This CDR3 is CSVERGRLNTEAFF. The CDR3 nucleotides are TGCAGCGTTGAGAGGGGGCGATTGAACACTGAAGCTTTCTTT. The full variable domain, with the rest looked up from reference TRBV29-1 and TRBJ1-1, is SAVISQKPSRDICQRGTSLTIQCQVDSQVTMMFWYRQQPGQSLTLIATANQGSEATYESGFVIDKFPISRPNLTFSTLTVSNMSPEDSSIYLCSVERGRLNTEAFFGQGTRLTVV.

The chain carries TRBV9 and TRBJ2-3; unclear D gene. V lost 1 base and J lost 3, with 12 bases in between. The CDR3 spans 15 residues. Germline CDR1 SGDLS, CDR2 YYNGEE. CDR3 sequence reads: CASSVSPHGTDTQYF. Written as DNA, the CDR3 is TGTGCCAGCAGCGTATCCCCCCACGGGACAGATACGCAGTATTTT. Supplemented by reference TRBV9 and TRBJ2-3, the full variable domain reads DSGVTQTPKHLITATGQRVTLRCSPRSGDLSVYWYQQSLDQGLQFLIQYYNGEERAKGNILERFSAQQFPDLHSELNLSSLELGDSALYFCASSVSPHGTDTQYFGPGTRLTVL.

The chain's CDR3 is CASSPTRGGANVLTF. CDR3 sequence (DNA): TGTGCCAGCAGCCCCACCCGCGGTGGGGCCAACGTCCTGACTTTC. The chain recombines TRBV11-2 with TRBJ2-6, with D uncertain. Germline V CDR1 and CDR2: SGHAT, FQNNGV. Trimming cost V 5 bases and J 3 bases, with 11 bases left between them. The CDR3 is made up of 15 amino acids. The complete variable domain, with remaining parts taken from reference TRBV11-2 and TRBJ2-6, reads EAGVAQSPRYKIIEKRQSVAFWCNPISGHATLYWYQQILGQGPKLLIQFQNNGVVDDSQLPKDRFSAERLKGVDSTLKIQPAKLEDSAVYLCASSPTRGGANVLTFGAGSRLTVL.

This rearrangement joins TRBV29-1 to TRBJ1-2; TRBD1 matches 7 bases. Germline trimming cut 7 bases from V and 6 bases from J; bases unmatched to any gene: 8. The germline gives CDR1 SQVTM, CDR2 ANQGSEA. The CDR3 has 12 amino acids. The CDR3: CSATGQEHGYTF. The CDR3 coding sequence is TGCAGCGCGACTGGACAGGAGCATGGCTACACCTTC.

This clone was counted a few times. V usage is TRBV6-5 and J usage is TRBJ2-3; 8 nucleotides align to TRBD2. Germline values: CDR1 MNHEY, CDR2 SVGAGI. This CDR3 has 15 amino acids. V shed 2 bases and J 2 bases; nucleotides not matched to a gene: 3. CDR3 bases: TGTGCCAGCAGTTACGGGCGGGGGGACACAGATACGCAGTATTTT. The encoded protein is CASSYGRGDTDTQYF.

This clone came up a few times. V and J are TRBV29-1 and TRBJ2-1; D unclear. Germline V gene lookup returns CDR1 SQVTM and CDR2 ANQGSEA. Trimming removed 5 bases from V and 9 bases from J, with 17 bases in between. The CDR3 runs 13 residues. The CDR3 sequence is CSVRGMLTAEQFF. CDR3 in DNA: TGCAGCGTTCGTGGCATGCTGACGGCTGAGCAGTTCTTC.

The V gene is TRBV5-1, the J gene TRBJ2-2; 9 bases line up with TRBD2. This CDR3 spans 16 amino acids. The trim removed 3 bases at V and 2 bases at J, leaving 5 bases unmatched. The germline V gene has CDR1 SGHRS and CDR2 YFSETQ. CDR3: CASSYTSGPNTGELFF. CDR3 sequence (DNA): TGCGCCAGCAGCTACACTAGCGGGCCAAACACCGGGGAGCTGTTTTTT.

The rearrangement joins TRBV2 to TRBJ2-7, with D unclear. Germline V gene lookup returns CDR1 SNHLY and CDR2 FYNNEI. With 6 bases removed from V and 2 bases from J, the gap between germline ends came to 8 bases. This CDR3 spans 12 amino acids. The CDR3 spells CASRFGAYEQYF. CDR3 bases: TGTGCCAGCAGGTTTGGAGCCTACGAGCAGTACTTC.

The chain uses TRBV2 and TRBJ1-6; possible D gene TRBD1, 6 bases. V was shortened by 8 bases and J by 14 bases, with 25 bases between the two germline ends. This CDR3 has 15 amino acids. Germline CDR1 and CDR2: SNHLY and FYNNEI. CDR3 residues: CASSELGQLTRSLHF. In nucleotides, the CDR3 is TGTGCCAGCTCGGAGCTTGGACAGTTAACCAGGTCCCTCCACTTT.

This clone was counted between two and nine times. V usage is TRBV29-1 and J usage is TRBJ2-1, with TRBD1 matching 7 bases. CDR1 SQVTM and CDR2 ANQGSEA come from the germline V gene. CDR3 length: 14 amino acids. V shed 6 bases, J shed 3 bases, and the junction held 8 bases outside the gene matches. The CDR3 sequence is CSVPSQGFYNEQFF. CDR3 nucleotides: TGCAGCGTGCCCTCACAGGGGTTCTACAATGAGCAGTTCTTC.